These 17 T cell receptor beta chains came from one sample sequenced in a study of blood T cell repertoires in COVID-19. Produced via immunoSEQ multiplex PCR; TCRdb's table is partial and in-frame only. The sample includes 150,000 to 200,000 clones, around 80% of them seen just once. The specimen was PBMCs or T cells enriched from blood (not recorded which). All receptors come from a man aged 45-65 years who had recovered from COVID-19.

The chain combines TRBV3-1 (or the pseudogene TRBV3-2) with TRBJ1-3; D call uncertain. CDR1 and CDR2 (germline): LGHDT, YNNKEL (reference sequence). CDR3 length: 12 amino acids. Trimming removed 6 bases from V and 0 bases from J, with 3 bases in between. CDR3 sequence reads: CASRASGNTIYF. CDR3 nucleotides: TGTGCCAGCAGAGCCTCTGGAAACACCATATATTTT.

CDR3 nucleotides: TGTGCCAGCAGTTCCCACCTGTTGATGGGGGCCAGGAACACTGAAGCTTTCTTT. It translates to CASSSHLLMGARNTEAFF. This chain joins TRBV27 and TRBJ1-1, with D possibly being TRBD1 (6 bases). The CDR3 runs to 18 residues. Germline V gene data show CDR1 as MNHEY and CDR2 as SMNVEV (reference sequence). Deletions cut 4 bases from V and 1 base from J, with 22 bases between.

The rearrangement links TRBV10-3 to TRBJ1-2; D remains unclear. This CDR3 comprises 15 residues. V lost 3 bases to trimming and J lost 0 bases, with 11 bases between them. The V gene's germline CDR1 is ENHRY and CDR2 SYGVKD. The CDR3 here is CAISDPVIANYGYTF. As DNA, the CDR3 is TGTGCCATCAGTGATCCAGTTATTGCTAACTATGGCTACACCTTC.

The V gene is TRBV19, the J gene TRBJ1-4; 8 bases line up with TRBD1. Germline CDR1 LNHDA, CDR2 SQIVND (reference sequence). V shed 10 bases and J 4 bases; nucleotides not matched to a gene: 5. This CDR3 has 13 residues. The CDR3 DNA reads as TGTGCCACAGGGGGCACAGGTAATGAAAAACTGTTTTTT. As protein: CATGGTGNEKLFF.

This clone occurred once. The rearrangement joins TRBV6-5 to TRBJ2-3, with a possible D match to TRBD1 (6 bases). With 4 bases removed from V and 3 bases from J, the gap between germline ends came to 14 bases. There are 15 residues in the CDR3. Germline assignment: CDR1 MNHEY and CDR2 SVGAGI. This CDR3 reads CASSSINRVTDTQYF. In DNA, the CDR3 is TGTGCCAGCAGTTCCATCAACAGGGTGACAGATACGCAGTATTTT.

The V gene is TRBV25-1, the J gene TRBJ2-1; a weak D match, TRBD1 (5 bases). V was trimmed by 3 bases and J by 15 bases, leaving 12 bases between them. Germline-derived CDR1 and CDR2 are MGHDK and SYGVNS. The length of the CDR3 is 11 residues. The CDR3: CASSDMPGWFF. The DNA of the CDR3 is TGTGCCAGCAGTGATATGCCAGGGTGGTTCTTC.

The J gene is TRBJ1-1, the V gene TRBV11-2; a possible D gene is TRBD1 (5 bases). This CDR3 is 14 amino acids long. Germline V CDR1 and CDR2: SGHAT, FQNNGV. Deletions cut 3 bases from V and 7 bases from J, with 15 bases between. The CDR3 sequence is CASSFGAGLSEAFF. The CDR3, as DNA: TGTGCCAGCAGCTTTGGGGCCGGGTTGAGTGAAGCTTTCTTT.

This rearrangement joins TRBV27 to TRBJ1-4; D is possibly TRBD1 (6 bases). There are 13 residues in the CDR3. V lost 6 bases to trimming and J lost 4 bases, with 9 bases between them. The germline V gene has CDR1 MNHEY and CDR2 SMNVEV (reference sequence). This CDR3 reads CASRRTDNEKLFF. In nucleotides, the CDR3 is TGTGCCAGCAGGAGGACAGATAATGAAAAACTGTTTTTT.

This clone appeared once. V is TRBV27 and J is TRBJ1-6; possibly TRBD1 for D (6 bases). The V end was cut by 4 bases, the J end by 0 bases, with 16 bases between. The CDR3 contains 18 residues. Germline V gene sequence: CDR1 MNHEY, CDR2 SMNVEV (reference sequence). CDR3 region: CASSSGQPPSSYNSPLHF. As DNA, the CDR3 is TGTGCCAGCAGTTCTGGACAGCCCCCCAGCTCCTATAATTCACCCCTCCACTTT.

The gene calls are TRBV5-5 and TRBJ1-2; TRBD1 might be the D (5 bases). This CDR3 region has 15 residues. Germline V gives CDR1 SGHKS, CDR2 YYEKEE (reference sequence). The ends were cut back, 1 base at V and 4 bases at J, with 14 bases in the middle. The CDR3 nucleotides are TGTGCCAGCAGCTTGAGCCCCAGGGCGCCCTATGGCTACACCTTC. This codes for CASSLSPRAPYGYTF.

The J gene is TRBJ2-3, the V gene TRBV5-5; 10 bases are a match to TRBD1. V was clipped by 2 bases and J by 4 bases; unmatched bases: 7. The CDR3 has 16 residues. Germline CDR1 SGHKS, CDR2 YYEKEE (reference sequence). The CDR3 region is CASSFLGDRGSDTQYF. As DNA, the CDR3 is TGTGCCAGCAGCTTTTTGGGGGACAGGGGTTCAGATACGCAGTATTTT.

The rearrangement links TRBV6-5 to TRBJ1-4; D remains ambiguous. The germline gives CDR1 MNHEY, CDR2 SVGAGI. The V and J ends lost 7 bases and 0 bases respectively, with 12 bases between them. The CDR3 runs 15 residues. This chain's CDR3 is CASIGPGATNEKLFF. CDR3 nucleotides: TGTGCCAGCATTGGGCCTGGTGCAACTAATGAAAAACTGTTTTTT.

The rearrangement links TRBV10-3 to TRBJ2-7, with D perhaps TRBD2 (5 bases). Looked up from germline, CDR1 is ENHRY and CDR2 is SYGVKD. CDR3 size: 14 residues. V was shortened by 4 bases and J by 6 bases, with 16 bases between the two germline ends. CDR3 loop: CAISVLSGSGEQYF. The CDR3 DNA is TGTGCCATCAGTGTTCTTTCGGGGTCAGGCGAGCAGTACTTC.

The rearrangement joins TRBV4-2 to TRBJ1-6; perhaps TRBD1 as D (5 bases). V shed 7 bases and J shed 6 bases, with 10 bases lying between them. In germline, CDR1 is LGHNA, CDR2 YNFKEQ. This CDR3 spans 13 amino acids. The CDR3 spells CASKGNGNSPLHF. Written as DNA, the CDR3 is TGTGCCAGCAAGGGGAATGGTAATTCACCCCTCCACTTT.

The CDR3 region has the DNA TGTGCCAGCAGCCCCCCAGGGAATCTGGGAAACACCATATATTTT. Its translation is CASSPPGNLGNTIYF. The chain is built from TRBV7-2 and TRBJ1-3; a possible D gene is TRBD1 (5 bases). The CDR3 is 15 amino acids. Between the trimmed V and J ends, which lost 5 bases and 4 bases, there was a span of 15 bases. Germline values: CDR1 SGHTA, CDR2 FQGNSA. Drawing the rest from reference TRBV7-2 and TRBJ1-3, the complete variable domain is GAGVSQSPSNKVTEKGKDVELRCDPISGHTALYWYRQSLGQGLEFLIYFQGNSAPDKSGLPSDRFSAERTGGSVSTLTIQRTQQEDSAVYLCASSPPGNLGNTIYFGEGSWLTVV.

This CDR3 reads CSVGWTDTQYF. The CDR3 region has the DNA TGCAGCGTCGGGTGGACAGATACGCAGTATTTT. The chain employs TRBV29-1 and TRBJ2-3; the D is unclear. This CDR3 comprises 11 residues. Germline assignment: CDR1 SQVTM and CDR2 ANQGSEA. Trimming took off 6 bases at V and 3 bases at J, with 7 bases between the two ends.

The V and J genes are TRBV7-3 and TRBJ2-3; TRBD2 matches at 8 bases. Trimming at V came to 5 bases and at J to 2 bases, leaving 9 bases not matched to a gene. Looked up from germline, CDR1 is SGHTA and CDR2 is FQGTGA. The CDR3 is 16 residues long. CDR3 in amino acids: CASSASRGGITDTQYF. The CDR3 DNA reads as TGTGCCAGCAGCGCCTCTCGCGGGGGGATCACAGATACGCAGTATTTT.